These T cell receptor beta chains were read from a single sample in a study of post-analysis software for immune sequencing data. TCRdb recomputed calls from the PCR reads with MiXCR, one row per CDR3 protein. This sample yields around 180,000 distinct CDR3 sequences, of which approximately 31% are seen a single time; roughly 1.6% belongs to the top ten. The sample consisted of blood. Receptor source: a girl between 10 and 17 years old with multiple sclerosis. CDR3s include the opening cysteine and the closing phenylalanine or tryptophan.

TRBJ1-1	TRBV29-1	CSVERDSLMNTEAFF
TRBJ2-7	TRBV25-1	CASSSQGAGVGEQYF
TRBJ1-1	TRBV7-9	CASSPDRRTEAFF
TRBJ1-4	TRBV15	CATSRDRNRGENEKLFF
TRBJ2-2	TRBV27	CASSPTRGGLAGTGELFF
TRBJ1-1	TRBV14	CASNSRLNTEAFF
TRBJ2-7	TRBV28	CASSQSIPYEQYF
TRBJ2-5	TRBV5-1	CASSLSGTGGQETQYF
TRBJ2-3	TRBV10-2	CASKRSGGITDTQYF
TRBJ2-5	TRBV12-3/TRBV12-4	CASSFEETQYF
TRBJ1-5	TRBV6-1	CASSEEYPQHF
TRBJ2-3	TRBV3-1	CASSPGGIWDTQYF